The 20 T cell receptor beta chains below come from one sample, sequenced in a study of blood T cell repertoires in COVID-19. The protocol was immunoSEQ multiplex PCR, while the TCRdb copy is restricted to in-frame clones and leaves out a portion. The table has some 210,000 clones, about 76% seen once. The sequenced material came from PBMCs or T cells enriched from blood (not recorded which). The receptors stem from a woman in her fifties or sixties with acute COVID-19.

The chain couples TRBV7-2 to TRBJ2-2, with TRBD2 matching over 13 bases. Looked up from germline, CDR1 is SGHTA and CDR2 is FQGNSA. V lost 5 bases and J lost 1; bases outside the gene matches: 1. The CDR3 loop spans 16 amino acids. CDR3 protein: CASSRTSGGNTGELFF. The CDR3 DNA reads TGTGCCAGCAGCCGGACTAGCGGGGGGAACACCGGGGAGCTGTTTTTT.

V usage is TRBV5-1 and J usage is TRBJ1-1; 7 bases agree with TRBD1. This CDR3 is built from 14 residues. CDR1 is SGHRS and CDR2 is YFSETQ in the germline V gene. V shed 3 bases and J 4 bases; nucleotides not matched to a gene: 6. CDR3 nucleotides: TGCGCCAGCAGCTCAGGACAGGAAATCACTGAAGCTTTCTTT. Its translation is CASSSGQEITEAFF.

This chain joins TRBV7-3 and TRBJ1-2; 9 nucleotides line up with TRBD1. Germline loops: CDR1 SGHTA, CDR2 FQGTGA. This CDR3 contains 14 residues. J was trimmed by 3 bases and V by 5 bases; bases with no gene match: 4. The CDR3 bases are TGTGCCAGCAGCCGGGACAGGGAGGACTATGGCTACACCTTC. Translated, it gives CASSRDREDYGYTF.

The V and J genes are TRBV6-5 and TRBJ2-7, with TRBD2 matching 11 bases. Trimming at V came to 5 bases and at J to 0 bases, leaving 3 bases not matched to a gene. Germline V gives CDR1 MNHEY, CDR2 SVGAGI. This CDR3 region has 15 residues. Written as DNA, the CDR3 is TGTGCCAGCAGTCTAGCGGGAGGCCTCTCCTACGAGCAGTACTTC. Its translation is CASSLAGGLSYEQYF.

Only a few counts were recorded for this clone. The chain uses TRBV28 and TRBJ1-4, with 9 bases aligning to TRBD1. This CDR3 comprises 15 residues. Losses at the gene ends were 3 bases for V and 8 bases for J; bases not matched to a gene: 7. Per the germline V gene, CDR1 is MDHEN and CDR2 is SYDVKM. In DNA, the CDR3 is TGTGCCAGCAGTTTGGGACAGGGTGTACGGGAAAAACTGTTTTTT. It is translated as CASSLGQGVREKLFF. Full variable domain (missing parts from reference TRBV28 and TRBJ1-4): DVKVTQSSRYLVKRTGEKVFLECVQDMDHENMFWYRQDPGLGLRLIYFSYDVKMKEKGDIPEGYSVSREKKERFSLILESASTNQTSMYLCASSLGQGVREKLFFGSGTQLSVL.

This rearrangement joins TRBV21-1 to TRBJ1-5; no check of the table's D call, TRBD1, against the DNA was made. TRBV21-1 is noted as a pseudogene. The CDR3 runs 14 residues. The CDR3 coding sequence is TGTGCCAGCGTCCAGGGAAAAGTCCCTCAGCCCCAGCATTTT. Translation: CASVQGKVPQPQHF.

This chain joins TRBV19 and TRBJ2-7; perhaps TRBD1 as D (6 bases). Per germline, CDR1 LNHDA and CDR2 SQIVND (reference sequence). The CDR3 loop spans 15 amino acids. With 7 bases removed from V and 5 bases from J, the gap between germline ends came to 21 bases. CDR3 residues: CASNSRGGFNHEQYF. CDR3 DNA: TGTGCCAGTAACTCCCGTGGGGGCTTTAACCACGAGCAGTACTTC.

V is TRBV6-5 and J is TRBJ1-1, with TRBD1 as a possible D gene (6 bases). V was cut by 1 base and J by 5 bases, with 8 bases left in between. Germline lookup yields CDR1 MNHEY and CDR2 SVGAGI. There are 13 residues in the CDR3. DNA for the CDR3: TGTGCCAGCAGTTACTACAGGGCTACTGAAGCTTTCTTT. Protein product: CASSYYRATEAFF.

The V gene is TRBV5-4, the J gene TRBJ1-5, with D tentatively TRBD1 (5 bases). Trimming removed 4 bases from V and 2 bases from J, with 19 bases in between. Germline-derived CDR1 and CDR2 are SGHNT and YYREEE (reference sequence). The CDR3 runs 17 residues. The CDR3 here is CASSLQGGGDGNQPQHF. The CDR3 DNA reads as TGTGCCAGCAGCCTCCAGGGCGGGGGGGATGGCAATCAGCCCCAGCATTTT.

This clone was observed a single time. Compared with germline, one end of the junction differs, possibly owing to a read error. The chain employs TRBV5-1 and TRBJ2-2, with 9 nucleotides matching TRBD2. The CDR3 totals 17 residues. Germline V gene sequence: CDR1 SGHRS, CDR2 YFSETQ. CDR3 sequence reads: CASSLDSGSRNTGELFF. The CDR3, as DNA: TGCGCCAGCAGTTTGGATAGCGGGAGTCGGAACACCGGGGAGCTGTTTTTT.

The chain joins TRBV3-1 (or the pseudogene TRBV3-2) to TRBJ2-2, with TRBD1 as a possible D gene (5 bases). CDR1 is LGHDT, CDR2 YNNKEL, per germline (reference sequence). V was pared by 4 bases and J by 6 bases, with 12 bases between. The CDR3 totals 14 residues. CDR3 in DNA: TGTGCCAGCAGCCGCAGGGATTCGGCCGGGGAGCTGTTTTTT. Protein: CASSRRDSAGELFF.

V gene TRBV7-2 combines with J gene TRBJ1-5; D gene unclear. CDR1 is SGHTA and CDR2 is FQGNSA in the germline V gene. The V and J ends lost 5 bases and 1 base respectively, with 9 bases between them. The CDR3 is made up of 14 amino acids. The CDR3 loop reads CASSHDTSNQPQHF. CDR3 sequence (DNA): TGTGCCAGCAGCCATGACACGAGCAATCAGCCCCAGCATTTT.

The rearrangement joins TRBV10-3 to TRBJ2-7, with 13 bases identical to TRBD2. The CDR3 contains 15 residues. The V gene's germline CDR1 is ENHRY and CDR2 SYGVKD. The J segment lost 0 bases and the V segment lost 6 bases, leaving 2 bases of the junction unmatched. The CDR3 loop is CAIRGTSGVSYEQYF. CDR3 coding DNA: TGTGCCATCAGGGGGACTAGCGGGGTCTCCTACGAGCAGTACTTC.

The J gene is TRBJ2-7, the V gene TRBV27, with D maybe TRBD2 (6 bases). With 5 bases removed from V and 1 base from J, the gap between germline ends came to 12 bases. The germline CDR1 and CDR2 sequences are MNHEY and SMNVEV (reference sequence). The CDR3 sequence is 14 residues long. CDR3 DNA sequence: TGTGCCAGCAGTCGTAGCCGGGGGTCCTACGAGCAGTACTTC. This encodes CASSRSRGSYEQYF.

The chain has TRBV18 and TRBJ2-7; D possibly corresponds to TRBD1 (6 bases). Germline V gene data show CDR1 as KGHSH and CDR2 as LQKENI. V lost 3 bases and J 1 base, leaving 16 bases between the germline ends. This CDR3 has 16 amino acids. The DNA of the CDR3 is TGTGCCAGCTCACCTCTTGCAGGGGCTCGGTCCTACGAGCAGTACTTC. Amino acids: CASSPLAGARSYEQYF.

The V call is TRBV11-2, the J call TRBJ1-3, with unresolved D. The CDR3 covers 15 residues. V lost 4 bases and J lost 0, with 10 bases in between. Germline CDR1 reads SGHAT; CDR2 reads FQNNGV. The CDR3 region is CASSSDGFSGNTIYF. The CDR3 nucleotides read TGTGCCAGCAGCTCAGACGGGTTCTCTGGAAACACCATATATTTT.

The chain employs TRBV4-3 and TRBJ1-2; D gene ambiguous. V was pared by 4 bases and J by 4 bases, with 13 bases between. CDR1 LGHNA and CDR2 YSLEER come from the germline V gene. The CDR3 extends over 14 amino acids. CDR3 protein: CASSPTARGYGYTF. The CDR3 DNA is TGCGCCAGCAGCCCGACCGCGCGAGGCTATGGCTACACCTTC.

This clone was observed a handful of times. The chain couples TRBV29-1 to TRBJ2-7; D is possibly TRBD1 (8 bases). The V and J ends lost 6 bases and 4 bases respectively, with 19 bases between them. The germline V gene encodes CDR1 SQVTM and CDR2 ANQGSEA. The CDR3 has 14 amino acids. The CDR3 DNA sequence: TGCAGCGTGACAGCGGGACAGGTTTCGTACGAGCAGTACTTC. It specifies CSVTAGQVSYEQYF.

This clone was counted once. V is TRBV18 and J is TRBJ2-2; 13 bases fit TRBD2. V lost 1 base, J lost 2 bases, and 1 base stayed unmatched. The CDR3 consists of 17 residues. The germline gives CDR1 KGHSH, CDR2 LQKENI. CDR3 DNA sequence: TGTGCCAGCTCACCACGGACTAGCGGGGGAAACACCGGGGAGCTGTTTTTT. The encoded protein is CASSPRTSGGNTGELFF. Using reference TRBV18 and TRBJ2-2 for the parts outside the CDR3, the full variable domain is NAGVMQNPRHLVRRRGQEARLRCSPMKGHSHVYWYRQLPEEGLKFMVYLQKENIIDESGMPKERFSAEFPKEGPSILRIQQVVRGDSAAYFCASSPRTSGGNTGELFFGEGSRLTVL.

The gene calls are TRBV21-1 and TRBJ2-3; the table's D call, TRBD2, was not checked against the DNA. TRBV21-1 is a known pseudogene. The CDR3 covers 14 residues. CDR3 amino acids: CASSTAGEIDTQYF. As DNA, the CDR3 is TGTGCCAGCAGCACAGCGGGAGAGATAGATACGCAGTATTTT.